These 7 T cell receptor beta chains came from one sample sequenced in a study of tumor-infiltrating lymphocytes in primary liver carcinoma. The input was about 490 ng total RNA; TCR beta cDNA was made from it with a constant-region primer. Modified slightly, ARM-PCR produced TCR beta libraries over three nested multiplex PCR rounds. Researchers ran the first two PCR rounds for around 10 cycles each with TRBV1-TRBV30 forward primers and a C-beta reverse primer. Each CDR3 protein gets one entry after TCRdb re-called the multiplex PCR reads with MiXCR. This table holds roughly 20,000 distinct CDR3 sequences, 79% found once. It was from 20-30 mg of unsorted bulk tissue that RNA and DNA were co-extracted. The sample consisted of liver tumor tissue from sampling region 4. Subset in this sample: tumor region T4, right-lateral pole. Receptors originate from a woman aged 25-40 years with primary liver carcinoma and hepatitis B virus infection.

The chain combines TRBV11-2 with TRBJ2-7; D gene unclear. Germline V gene sequence: CDR1 SGHAT, CDR2 FQNNGV. The CDR3 extends over 16 amino acids. V was pared by 6 bases and J by 3 bases, with 21 bases between. CDR3 DNA: TGTGCCAGCAGTTCATATCCGGATCCATACGTCTACGAGCAGTACTTC. This translates into CASSSYPDPYVYEQYF.

This chain uses TRBV6-5 with TRBJ2-3; D is unclear. Germline CDR1 MNHEY, CDR2 SVGAGI. Trimming left V 8 bases short and J 4 bases short, with 10 bases between. The CDR3 is 12 residues long. CDR3 amino acids: CASPRPADTQYF. DNA of the CDR3: TGTGCCAGCCCCCGACCCGCAGATACGCAGTATTTT.

With respect to this clonotype: One end of the junction fails to match germline, which may point to a read error. The chain links TRBV6-2 or TRBV6-3 to TRBJ2-7; 7 bases are shared with TRBD1. CDR3 length: 15 amino acids. CDR1 MNHEY and CDR2 SVGEGT come from the germline V gene. CDR3 nucleotides: TGTGCCAGCAGAGAGTGGACAGGTCCAGCCTACGATCAGTGCTTC. Translating gives CASREWTGPAYDQCF.

This chain uses TRBV4-3 with TRBJ2-2; TRBD2 matches at 10 bases. Germline CDR1 and CDR2: LGHNA and YSLEER. This CDR3 has 14 residues. J was trimmed by 4 bases and V by 8 bases; bases with no gene match: 4. The CDR3 bases are TGCGCCAGCCCGGGACTAGCGCTCACCGGGGAGCTGTTTTTT. This gives the protein CASPGLALTGELFF.

In the case of this clonotype: A read error may produce the germline difference seen at one junction end. The chain recombines TRBV6-5 with TRBJ2-5; D is possibly TRBD1 (6 bases). The V gene's germline CDR1 is MNHEY and CDR2 SVGAGI. The CDR3 is made up of 13 amino acids. CDR3 sequence: CASSTDRRLTHYF. For the CDR3, the DNA is TGTGCCAGCAGTACCGACAGGAGGCTGACCCACTACTTT.

Concerning this clonotype itself: The junction departs from the called germline gene at one end, perhaps through a read error. The rearrangement joins TRBV13 to TRBJ1-1; TRBD1 might be the D (6 bases). The CDR3 has 17 amino acids. Germline V gene data show CDR1 as PRHDT and CDR2 as FYEKMQ (reference sequence). For the CDR3, the DNA is TGTTCCAGCAACTTAGGAGGGTTTGGTATTGGGGGCACTGAAGCATTCTTT. Translation: CSSNLGGFGIGGTEAFF.

Turning to this clonotype: The conserved final phenylalanine or tryptophan is absent from the CDR3, which likely points to a read error. This sequence joins TRBV11-2 and TRBJ1-4, with D possibly being TRBD1 (5 bases). The CDR3 sequence is 12 residues long. Germline V lookup: CDR1 SGHAT, CDR2 FQNNGV. The CDR3 DNA follows: TGTGCTAGCAGCCTCTGGGGGGGAAAACTGTTTTCT. It yields the protein CASSLWGGKLFS.